Presented here are 30 T cell receptor beta chains from one specimen sequenced in a study of T-cell memory formation after mild COVID-19. MiXCR, applied by TCRdb to the 5' RACE reads, yields one record per CDR3 protein. This sample yields 300,000 or so distinct CDR3 sequences, of which about 15% are seen a single time; roughly a fifth belongs to the top ten. Sequences were obtained from PBMCs or a T cell subset sorted from them (not recorded which). All receptors derive from a man younger than 30 who had mild COVID-19 (a few samples of this study predate the infection). Cell type and time point are not known.

The gene calls are TRBV2 and TRBJ1-4; no firm D call. Trimming removed 7 bases from V and 10 bases from J, with 10 bases in between. CDR1 and CDR2 from the germline V gene are SNHLY and FYNNEI. The CDR3 totals 11 residues. For the CDR3, the DNA is TGTGCCAGCAAACCGGACGGAAAACTGTTTTTT. This sequence encodes CASKPDGKLFF.

The chain employs TRBV13 and TRBJ2-1, with D possibly matching TRBD2 (5 bases). V shed 5 bases and J shed 5 bases, with 13 bases lying between them. Germline V gives CDR1 PRHDT, CDR2 FYEKMQ (reference sequence). This CDR3 is built from 14 residues. This CDR3 reads CASSPGLSDNEQFF. The CDR3 nucleotides read TGTGCCAGCAGCCCTGGGCTTAGCGACAATGAGCAGTTCTTC.

In this sample, this clonotype turned up a few times. J is TRBJ1-1 and V is TRBV6-5, with 10 bases lining up with TRBD1. The germline V gene has CDR1 MNHEY and CDR2 SVGAGI. The CDR3 is 16 amino acids. The ends lost 6 bases at V and 1 base at J; junction bases unmatched: 8. CDR3 protein: CASRRRGQGQNTEAFF. The CDR3 DNA sequence: TGTGCCAGCAGAAGAAGGGGACAGGGGCAGAACACTGAAGCTTTCTTT.

This clonotype has more than one count but fewer than ten. The chain links TRBV27 to TRBJ1-5; D unclear. The CDR3 is made up of 13 amino acids. V lost 4 bases, J lost 3 bases, and 7 bases lay in between. The germline V gene has CDR1 MNHEY and CDR2 SMNVEV (reference sequence). The CDR3 bases are TGTGCCAGCAGTTGGGGTTACAATCAGCCCCAGCATTTT. Translation: CASSWGYNQPQHF.

This chain uses TRBV29-1 with TRBJ2-5, with 10 nucleotides matching TRBD1. This CDR3 contains 14 residues. CDR1 is SQVTM, CDR2 ANQGSEA, per germline. V dropped 3 bases and J dropped 4; count of bases not matched to a gene: 5. CDR3 DNA sequence: TGCAGCGTTGATCGCAGGACAGGGGGAGAGACCCAGTACTTC. This encodes CSVDRRTGGETQYF.

The rearrangement uses TRBV7-3 and TRBJ1-2; 8 bases are a match to TRBD1. CDR3 length equals 15 residues. CDR1 and CDR2 (germline): SGHTA, FQGTGA. V dropped 2 bases and J dropped 3; count of bases not matched to a gene: 5. CDR3 bases: TGTGCCAGCAGCTTAGGACAGGGTGGATACTATGGCTACACCTTC. The encoded protein is CASSLGQGGYYGYTF.

This sequence joins TRBV5-6 and TRBJ2-3; D gene uncertain. CDR1 is SGHDT and CDR2 is YYEEEE in the germline V gene. CDR3 length: 11 residues. Trimming stripped 3 bases from V and 4 bases from J, with 3 bases between. CDR3 DNA: TGTGCCAGCAGCTATGCAGATACGCAGTATTTT. Amino acids: CASSYADTQYF.

This chain connects TRBV9 to TRBJ2-7, with D possibly matching TRBD1 (5 bases). V dropped 3 bases and J dropped 6 bases, with 10 bases sitting between them. Germline values: CDR1 SGDLS, CDR2 YYNGEE. The CDR3 runs to 12 residues. CDR3 loop: CASSAGRGEQYF. As DNA, the CDR3 is TGTGCCAGCAGCGCCGGAAGGGGCGAGCAGTACTTC.

This sequence joins TRBV20-1 and TRBJ1-5; unclear D gene. Per germline, CDR1 DFQATT and CDR2 SNEGSKA (reference sequence). The V end was cut by 6 bases, the J end by 11 bases, with 17 bases between. The CDR3 spans 12 residues. CDR3 loop: CSAPDWRKAQHF. The CDR3, as DNA: TGCAGTGCCCCAGACTGGCGGAAGGCCCAGCATTTT.

This clonotype was counted many times. V gene TRBV6-5 combines with J gene TRBJ2-3, with no clear D. This CDR3 has 13 residues. Trimming cost V 2 bases and J 6 bases, with 9 bases left between them. CDR1 is MNHEY and CDR2 is SVGAGI in the germline V gene. CDR3 nucleotide sequence: TGTGCCAGCAGTTACCCTGCCGCCGATACGCAGTATTTT. The encoded protein is CASSYPAADTQYF.

This clonotype was recorded a few times. The chain has TRBV4-3 and TRBJ2-3; D may correspond to TRBD1 or TRBD2 (5 bases each). This CDR3 is 14 amino acids long. Germline V lookup: CDR1 LGHNA, CDR2 YSLEER. The germline V and J ends were trimmed by 6 bases and 2 bases, with 12 bases remaining between them. In DNA, the CDR3 is TGCGCCAGCAGTCGGGACCATTACACAGATACGCAGTATTTT. Amino acid sequence: CASSRDHYTDTQYF.

This clonotype has only a few counts. The rearrangement uses TRBV12-3 or TRBV12-4 and TRBJ2-3; 8 bases fit TRBD1. The CDR3 runs 14 residues. J gave up 6 bases and V 6 bases, and 8 bases lay outside the gene matches. CDR3 in amino acids: CASSNRTGSDTQYF. The CDR3 DNA sequence: TGTGCCAGCAGCAACCGGACAGGGTCGGATACGCAGTATTTT.

The J gene is TRBJ1-3, the V gene TRBV20-1, with D perhaps TRBD1 (5 bases). V dropped 6 bases and J dropped 0 bases, with 12 bases sitting between them. CDR3 length: 14 amino acids. CDR1 and CDR2 from the germline V gene are DFQATT and SNEGSKA (reference sequence). CDR3 bases: TGCAGTGCACCCGACAGATACTCTGGAAACACCATATATTTT. Translation: CSAPDRYSGNTIYF.

This clonotype turned up a few times. This chain joins TRBV12-3 or TRBV12-4 and TRBJ1-3; a weak D match, TRBD1 (6 bases). The CDR3 runs to 14 residues. The V end was cut by 8 bases, the J end by 6 bases, with 17 bases between. CDR3 loop: CASSRGGGENTIYF. In DNA form, the CDR3 reads TGTGCCAGCTCCCGGGGGGGGGGCGAAAACACCATATATTTT.

This clonotype has at least ten counts. This chain connects TRBV20-1 to TRBJ1-1; D gene unclear. V was shortened by 6 bases and J by 1 base, with 15 bases between the two germline ends. Germline V gene data show CDR1 as DFQATT and CDR2 as SNEGSKA (reference sequence). The CDR3 covers 14 residues. CDR3 in amino acids: CSASLPTENTEAFF. The DNA of the CDR3 is TGCAGTGCCTCTCTTCCAACAGAGAACACTGAAGCTTTCTTT.

This clonotype was observed a handful of times. J is TRBJ2-1 and V is TRBV5-1, with 9 nucleotides matching TRBD2. The junction had 7 bases not matched to a gene; V was cut back by 0 bases and J by 6 bases. This CDR3 contains 16 residues. Germline CDR1 SGHRS, CDR2 YFSETQ. The CDR3 protein is CASSLEVRGGPNEQFF. CDR3 nucleotide sequence: TGCGCCAGCAGCTTGGAGGTGCGGGGGGGCCCCAATGAGCAGTTCTTC.

The CDR3 is CASSPPLTDEQYF. The CDR3 region has the DNA TGTGCCAGCAGCCCTCCCCTGACAGACGAGCAGTACTTC. V gene TRBV9 combines with J gene TRBJ2-7, with a possible D match to TRBD1 (5 bases). V dropped 4 bases and J dropped 5 bases, with 13 bases sitting between them. Germline lookup yields CDR1 SGDLS and CDR2 YYNGEE. The CDR3 extends over 13 amino acids. Variable domain in full (rest from reference TRBV9 and TRBJ2-7): DSGVTQTPKHLITATGQRVTLRCSPRSGDLSVYWYQQSLDQGLQFLIQYYNGEERAKGNILERFSAQQFPDLHSELNLSSLELGDSALYFCASSPPLTDEQYFGPGTRLTVT.

The sample holds a few counts of this clonotype. The chain couples TRBV2 to TRBJ2-3, with D possibly TRBD1 on 5 matching bases. CDR1 and CDR2 from the germline V gene are SNHLY and FYNNEI. The V gene lost 4 bases and the J gene lost 5 bases, with 7 bases spanning the gap. The CDR3 runs to 12 residues. DNA for the CDR3: TGTGCCAGCAGTGGAGACAGAGATACGCAGTATTTT. This sequence encodes CASSGDRDTQYF.

This clonotype was seen a handful of times. The chain is built from TRBV5-1 and TRBJ2-5; the D gene is possibly TRBD2 (6 bases). Germline loops: CDR1 SGHRS, CDR2 YFSETQ. The CDR3 is 16 residues long. V was cut by 0 bases and J by 3 bases, with 15 bases left in between. The CDR3 bases are TGCGCCAGCAGCTTGGTTTGGCGGGGCTTAAAAGAGACCCAGTACTTC. Its translation is CASSLVWRGLKETQYF.

This clonotype was recorded a few times. This sequence joins TRBV29-1 and TRBJ1-5; D gene uncertain. The V and J ends lost 3 bases and 3 bases respectively, with 9 bases between them. Germline V lookup: CDR1 SQVTM, CDR2 ANQGSEA. This CDR3 comprises 13 residues. In DNA, the CDR3 is TGCAGCGTTGAGCTGGGTCCCAATCAGCCCCAGCATTTT. It yields the protein CSVELGPNQPQHF.

Only a few counts were recorded for this clonotype. V usage is TRBV7-6 and J usage is TRBJ2-2; TRBD2 aligns across 15 bases. V lost 8 bases and J lost 4; bases outside the gene matches: 2. Germline-derived CDR1 and CDR2 are SGHVS and FNYEAQ. CDR3 length equals 15 residues. This CDR3 reads CASGLAGGVTGELFF. Written as DNA, the CDR3 is TGTGCCAGCGGACTAGCGGGGGGGGTCACCGGGGAGCTGTTTTTT.

The chain combines TRBV7-3 with TRBJ2-2; 10 bases are shared with TRBD1. Germline CDR1 is SGHTA and CDR2 is FQGTGA. The CDR3 is made up of 16 amino acids. Trimming removed 5 bases from V and 6 bases from J; junction bases left unmatched: 9. Written as DNA, the CDR3 is TGTGCCAGCAGCGGGAATCGACAGGGGGCGCCCGGGGAGCTGTTTTTT. It codes for CASSGNRQGAPGELFF.

This clonotype has a count of ten or more. The CDR3 nucleotides are TGTGCCAGCAGCGCCGGGTGGGGTGACAGCACTGAAGCTTTCTTT. The encoded protein is CASSAGWGDSTEAFF. The chain links TRBV7-2 to TRBJ1-1, with a weak D call TRBD1 (5 bases). Germline CDR1 SGHTA, CDR2 FQGNSA. The ends were cut back, 5 bases at V and 4 bases at J, with 17 bases in the middle. CDR3 size: 15 residues.

This clonotype came up a few times. The rearrangement links TRBV20-1 to TRBJ1-1; the match to TRBD1 covers 8 bases. V lost 3 bases to trimming and J lost 3 bases; unmatched junction nucleotides: 6. CDR3 length: 14 amino acids. Germline lookup yields CDR1 DFQATT and CDR2 SNEGSKA (reference sequence). CDR3 coding DNA: TGCAGTGCTAGCAGGACAGGGCCGGACACTGAAGCTTTCTTT. This sequence encodes CSASRTGPDTEAFF.

The chain has TRBV7-9 and TRBJ2-1; D is tentatively TRBD1 or TRBD2 (5 bases each). V lost 6 bases, J lost 5 bases, and 11 bases lay in between. CDR3 size: 13 residues. In germline, CDR1 is SEHNR, CDR2 FQNEAQ (reference sequence). CDR3 coding DNA: TGTGCCAGCAGGAGGACGGGACACAATGAGCAGTTCTTC. This sequence encodes CASRRTGHNEQFF.

The V call is TRBV11-2, the J call TRBJ2-3; 7 bases agree with TRBD2. The CDR3 is 13 amino acids. The ends lost 5 bases at V and 6 bases at J; junction bases unmatched: 5. Looked up from germline, CDR1 is SGHAT and CDR2 is FQNNGV. This CDR3 is CASSGLGLDTQYF. The CDR3 DNA reads TGTGCCAGCAGCGGACTAGGTTTGGATACGCAGTATTTT.

The chain links TRBV5-1 to TRBJ2-4; 12 positions match TRBD2. The junction had 6 bases not matched to a gene; V was cut back by 0 bases and J by 8 bases. Germline loops: CDR1 SGHRS, CDR2 YFSETQ. The CDR3 consists of 16 residues. The CDR3 bases are TGCGCCAGCAGCTTGGCGGCTAGCGGGGGGGCTGACATTCAGTACTTC. Protein product: CASSLAASGGADIQYF.

J is TRBJ2-2 and V is TRBV6-2 or TRBV6-3; tentatively, D is TRBD1 (5 bases). This CDR3 spans 14 amino acids. V was pared by 0 bases and J by 7 bases, with 9 bases between. Germline CDR1 reads MNHEY; CDR2 reads SVGEGT. In DNA form, the CDR3 reads TGTGCCAGCAGTTACTCAGGGGCGGTCGGGGAGCTGTTTTTT. It specifies CASSYSGAVGELFF.

This clonotype was recorded a few times. The chain carries TRBV5-1 and TRBJ2-7; TRBD1 matches at 8 bases. The V segment lost 3 bases and the J segment 4 bases; nucleotides outside the gene matches: 6. Germline-derived CDR1 and CDR2 are SGHRS and YFSETQ. This CDR3 has 14 residues. Here the CDR3 DNA reads TGCGCCAGCAGCTCCCGGGACAGGATGTACGAGCAGTACTTC. This codes for CASSSRDRMYEQYF.

The rearrangement links TRBV4-1 to TRBJ2-1; tentatively, D is TRBD1 or TRBD2 (5 bases each). This CDR3 has 15 amino acids. Trimming stripped 4 bases from V and 5 bases from J, with 15 bases between. Germline V gene data show CDR1 as MGHRA and CDR2 as YSYEKL. The CDR3 loop is CASSPHPGLDNEQFF. The CDR3 nucleotides are TGCGCCAGCAGCCCTCACCCGGGGCTCGACAATGAGCAGTTCTTC.